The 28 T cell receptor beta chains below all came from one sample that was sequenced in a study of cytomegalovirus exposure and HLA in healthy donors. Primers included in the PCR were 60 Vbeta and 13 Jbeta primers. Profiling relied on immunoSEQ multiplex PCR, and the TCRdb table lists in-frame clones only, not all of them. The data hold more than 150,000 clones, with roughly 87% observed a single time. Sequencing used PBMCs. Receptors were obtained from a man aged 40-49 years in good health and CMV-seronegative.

The CDR3 spells CASSSGRESSYEQYF. The CDR3 region has the DNA TGTGCCAGCAGCTCTGGGAGGGAGAGCTCCTACGAGCAGTACTTC. V and J are TRBV7-9 and TRBJ2-7, with 7 positions matching TRBD2. J lost 0 bases, V lost 4 bases, and 6 bases had no gene match. Germline CDR1 reads SEHNR; CDR2 reads FQNEAQ (reference sequence). The CDR3 extends over 15 amino acids.

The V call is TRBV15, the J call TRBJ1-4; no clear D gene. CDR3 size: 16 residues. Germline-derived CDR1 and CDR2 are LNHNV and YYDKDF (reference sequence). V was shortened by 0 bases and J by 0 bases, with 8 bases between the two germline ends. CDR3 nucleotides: TGTGCCACCAGCAGAGATGGGGAGCCAACTAATGAAAAACTGTTTTTT. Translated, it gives CATSRDGEPTNEKLFF.

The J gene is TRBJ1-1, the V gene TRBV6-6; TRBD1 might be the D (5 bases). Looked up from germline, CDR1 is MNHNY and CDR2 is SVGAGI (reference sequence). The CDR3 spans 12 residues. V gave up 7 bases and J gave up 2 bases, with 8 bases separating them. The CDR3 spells CASMGGNTEAFF. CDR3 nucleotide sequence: TGTGCCAGCATGGGGGGTAACACTGAAGCTTTCTTT.

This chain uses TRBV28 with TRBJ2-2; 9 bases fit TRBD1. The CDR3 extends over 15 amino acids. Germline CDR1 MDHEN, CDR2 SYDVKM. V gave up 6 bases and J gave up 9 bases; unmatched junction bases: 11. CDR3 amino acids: CASRYEGQGFRELFF. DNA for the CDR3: TGTGCCAGCAGATACGAGGGACAGGGTTTTCGGGAGCTGTTTTTT. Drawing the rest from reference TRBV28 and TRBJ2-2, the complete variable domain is DVKVTQSSRYLVKRTGEKVFLECVQDMDHENMFWYRQDPGLGLRLIYFSYDVKMKEKGDIPEGYSVSREKKERFSLILESASTNQTSMYLCASRYEGQGFRELFFGEGSRLTVL.

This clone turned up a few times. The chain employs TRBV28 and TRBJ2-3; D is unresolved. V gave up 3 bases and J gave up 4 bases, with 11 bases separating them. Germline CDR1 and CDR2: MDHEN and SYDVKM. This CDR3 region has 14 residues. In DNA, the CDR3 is TGTGCCAGCAGTTTGCTAGTCTTAGCAGATACGCAGTATTTT. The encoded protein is CASSLLVLADTQYF.

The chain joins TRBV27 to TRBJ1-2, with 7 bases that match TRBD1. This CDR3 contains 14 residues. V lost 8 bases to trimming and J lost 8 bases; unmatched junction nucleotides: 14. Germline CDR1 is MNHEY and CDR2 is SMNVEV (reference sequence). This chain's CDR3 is CASQMRQGWLGYTF. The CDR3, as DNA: TGTGCCAGCCAGATGCGACAGGGCTGGTTAGGCTACACCTTC.

CDR3 protein: CASSQDQAGRFGYTF. The DNA of the CDR3 is TGCGCCAGCAGCCAAGATCAGGCAGGGCGGTTTGGCTACACCTTC. V gene TRBV4-3 combines with J gene TRBJ1-2, with TRBD1 as a possible D gene (5 bases). This CDR3 comprises 15 residues. The ends were cut back, 0 bases at V and 7 bases at J, with 15 bases in the middle. Germline-derived CDR1 and CDR2 are LGHNA and YSLEER.

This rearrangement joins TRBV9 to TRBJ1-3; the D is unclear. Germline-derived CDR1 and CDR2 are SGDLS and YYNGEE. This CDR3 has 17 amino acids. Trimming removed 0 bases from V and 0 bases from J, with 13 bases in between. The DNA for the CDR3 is TGTGCCAGCAGCGTAGGTTGGAGGGATATCTCTGGAAACACCATATATTTT. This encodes CASSVGWRDISGNTIYF.

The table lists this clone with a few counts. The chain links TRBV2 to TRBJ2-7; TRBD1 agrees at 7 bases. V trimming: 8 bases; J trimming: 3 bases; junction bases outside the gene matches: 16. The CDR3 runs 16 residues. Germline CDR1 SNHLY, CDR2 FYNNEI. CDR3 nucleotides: TGTGCCAGCCAGGTGCAGGGGGTGGGAACAAACTACGAGCAGTACTTC. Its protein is CASQVQGVGTNYEQYF.

The CDR3: CASSQDLGEFQETQYF. CDR3 nucleotides: TGCGCCAGCAGCCAAGATTTGGGCGAATTCCAAGAGACCCAGTACTTC. The chain links TRBV4-3 to TRBJ2-5; D not resolved. This CDR3 is built from 16 residues. V lost 0 bases, J lost 1 base, and 12 bases lay in between. CDR1 is LGHNA, CDR2 YSLEER, per germline.

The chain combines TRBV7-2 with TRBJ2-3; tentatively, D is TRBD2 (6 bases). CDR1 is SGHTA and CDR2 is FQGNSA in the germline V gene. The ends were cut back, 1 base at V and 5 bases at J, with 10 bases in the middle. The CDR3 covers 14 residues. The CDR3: CASSLGRGRDTQYF. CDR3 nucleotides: TGTGCCAGCAGCTTAGGTCGGGGGAGAGATACGCAGTATTTT. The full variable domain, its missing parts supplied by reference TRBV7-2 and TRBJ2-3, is GAGVSQSPSNKVTEKGKDVELRCDPISGHTALYWYRQSLGQGLEFLIYFQGNSAPDKSGLPSDRFSAERTGGSVSTLTIQRTQQEDSAVYLCASSLGRGRDTQYFGPGTRLTVL.

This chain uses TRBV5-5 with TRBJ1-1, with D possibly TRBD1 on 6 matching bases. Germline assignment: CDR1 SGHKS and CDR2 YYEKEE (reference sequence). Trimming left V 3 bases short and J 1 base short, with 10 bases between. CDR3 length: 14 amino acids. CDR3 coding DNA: TGTGCCAGCAGCTACCTGACAGGGAACACTGAAGCTTTCTTT. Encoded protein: CASSYLTGNTEAFF.

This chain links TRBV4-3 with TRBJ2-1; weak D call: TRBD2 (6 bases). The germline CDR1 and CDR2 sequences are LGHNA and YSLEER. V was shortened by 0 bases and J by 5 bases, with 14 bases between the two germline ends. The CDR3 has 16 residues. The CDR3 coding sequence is TGCGCCAGCAGCCAAGATAGGGGAGGAGGAAACAATGAGCAGTTCTTC. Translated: CASSQDRGGGNNEQFF.

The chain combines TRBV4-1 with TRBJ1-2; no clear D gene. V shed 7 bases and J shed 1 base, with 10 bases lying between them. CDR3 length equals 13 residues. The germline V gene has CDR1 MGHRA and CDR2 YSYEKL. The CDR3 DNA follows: TGCGCCAGCACCAACGGGTATAACTATGGCTACACCTTC. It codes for CASTNGYNYGYTF.

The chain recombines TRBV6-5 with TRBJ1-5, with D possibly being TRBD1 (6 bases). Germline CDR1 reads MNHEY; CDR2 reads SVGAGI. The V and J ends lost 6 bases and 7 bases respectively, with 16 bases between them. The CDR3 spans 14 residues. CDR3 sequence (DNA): TGTGCCAGCAGCTCCGGGGGGGCAACCCAGCCCCAGCATTTT. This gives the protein CASSSGGATQPQHF.

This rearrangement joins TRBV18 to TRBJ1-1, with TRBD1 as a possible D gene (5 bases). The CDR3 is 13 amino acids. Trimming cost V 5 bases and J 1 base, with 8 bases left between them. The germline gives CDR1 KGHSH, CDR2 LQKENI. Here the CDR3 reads CASSLQENTEAFF. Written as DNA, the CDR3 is TGTGCCAGCTCATTACAGGAGAACACTGAAGCTTTCTTT.

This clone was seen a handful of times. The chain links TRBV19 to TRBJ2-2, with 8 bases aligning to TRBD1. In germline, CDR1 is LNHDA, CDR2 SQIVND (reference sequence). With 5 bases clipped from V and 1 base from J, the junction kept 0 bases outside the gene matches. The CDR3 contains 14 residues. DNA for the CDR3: TGTGCCAGTAGTGACAGGGGGAACACCGGGGAGCTGTTTTTT. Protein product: CASSDRGNTGELFF.

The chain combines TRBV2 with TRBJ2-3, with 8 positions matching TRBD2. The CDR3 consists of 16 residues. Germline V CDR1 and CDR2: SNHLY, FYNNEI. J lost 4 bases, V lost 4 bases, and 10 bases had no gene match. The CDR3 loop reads CASSVAAGGRADTQYF. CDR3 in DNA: TGTGCCAGCAGTGTCGCCGCGGGGGGTCGCGCAGATACGCAGTATTTT.

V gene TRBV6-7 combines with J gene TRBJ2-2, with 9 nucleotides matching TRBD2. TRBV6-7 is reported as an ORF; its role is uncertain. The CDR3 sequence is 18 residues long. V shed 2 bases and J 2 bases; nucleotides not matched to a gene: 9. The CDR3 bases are TGTGCCAGCAGTTACGGGGTGGAGCGGGGGGTCAACACCGGGGAGCTGTTTTTT. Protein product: CASSYGVERGVNTGELFF.

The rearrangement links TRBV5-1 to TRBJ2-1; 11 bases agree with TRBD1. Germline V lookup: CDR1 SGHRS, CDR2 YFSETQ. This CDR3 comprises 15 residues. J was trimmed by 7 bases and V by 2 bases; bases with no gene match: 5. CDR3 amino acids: CASSLTGTGGNEQFF. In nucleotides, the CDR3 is TGCGCCAGCAGCTTAACCGGGACAGGGGGGAATGAGCAGTTCTTC.

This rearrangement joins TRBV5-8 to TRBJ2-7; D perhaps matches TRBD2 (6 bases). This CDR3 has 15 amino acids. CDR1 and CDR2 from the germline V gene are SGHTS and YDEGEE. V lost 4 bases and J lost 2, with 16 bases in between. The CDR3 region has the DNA TGTGCCAGCAGCAAACGGGACGGAGGGGCCTACGAGCAGTACTTC. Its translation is CASSKRDGGAYEQYF.

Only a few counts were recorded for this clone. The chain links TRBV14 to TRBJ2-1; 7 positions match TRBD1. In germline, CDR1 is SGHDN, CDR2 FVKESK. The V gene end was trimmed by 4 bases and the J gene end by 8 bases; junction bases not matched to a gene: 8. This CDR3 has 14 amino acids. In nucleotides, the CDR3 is TGTGCCAGCAGCCGCGGACAGGTATTTGATGAGCAGTTCTTC. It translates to CASSRGQVFDEQFF.

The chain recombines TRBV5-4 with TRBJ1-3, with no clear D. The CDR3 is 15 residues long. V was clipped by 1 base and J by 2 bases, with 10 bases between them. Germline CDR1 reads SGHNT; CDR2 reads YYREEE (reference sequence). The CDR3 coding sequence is TGTGCCAGCAGCTTGAACAGAAATACTGGAAACACCATATATTTT. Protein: CASSLNRNTGNTIYF.

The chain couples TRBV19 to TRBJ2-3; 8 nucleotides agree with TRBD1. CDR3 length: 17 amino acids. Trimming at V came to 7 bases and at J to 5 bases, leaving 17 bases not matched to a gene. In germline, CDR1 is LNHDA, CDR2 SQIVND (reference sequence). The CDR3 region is CASTTPRGAGGIDTQYF. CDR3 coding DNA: TGTGCCAGTACCACCCCAAGGGGAGCAGGGGGCATAGATACGCAGTATTTT. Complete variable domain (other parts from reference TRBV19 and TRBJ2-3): DGGITQSPKYLFRKEGQNVTLSCEQNLNHDAMYWYRQDPGQGLRLIYYSQIVNDFQKGDIAEGYSVSREKKESFPLTVTSAQKNPTAFYLCASTTPRGAGGIDTQYFGPGTRLTVL.

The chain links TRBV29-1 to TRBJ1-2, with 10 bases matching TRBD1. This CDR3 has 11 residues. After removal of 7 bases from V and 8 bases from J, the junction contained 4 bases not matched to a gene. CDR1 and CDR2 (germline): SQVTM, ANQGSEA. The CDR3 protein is CSGGTGEGYTF. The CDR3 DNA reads TGCAGCGGGGGGACAGGGGAAGGCTACACCTTC.

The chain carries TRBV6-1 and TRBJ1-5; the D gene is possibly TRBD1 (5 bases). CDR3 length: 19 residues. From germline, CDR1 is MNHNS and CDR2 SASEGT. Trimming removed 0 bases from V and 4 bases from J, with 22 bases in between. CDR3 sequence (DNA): TGTGCCAGCAGTGAAGCGCCGGCACGGGGGACTCTCTTAAATCAGCCCCAGCATTTT. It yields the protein CASSEAPARGTLLNQPQHF.

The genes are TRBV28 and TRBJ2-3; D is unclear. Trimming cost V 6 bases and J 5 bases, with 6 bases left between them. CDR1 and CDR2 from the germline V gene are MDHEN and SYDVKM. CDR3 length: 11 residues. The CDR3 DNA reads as TGTGCCAGCAGCACACGAGATACGCAGTATTTT. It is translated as CASSTRDTQYF.

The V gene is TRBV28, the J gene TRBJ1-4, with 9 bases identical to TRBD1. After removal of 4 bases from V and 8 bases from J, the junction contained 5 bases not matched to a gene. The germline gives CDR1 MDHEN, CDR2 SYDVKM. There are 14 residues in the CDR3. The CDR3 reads CASSSDRGGEKLFF. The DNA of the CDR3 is TGTGCCAGCAGTTCGGACAGGGGTGGGGAAAAACTGTTTTTT.